This T cell receptor (beta chain) was profiled in a study of blood T cell repertoires in COVID-19. Study overall: Material from acute and convalescent COVID-19 was sourced from the United States, Italy and Spain. Sources were T cells, B-cell-depleted T cells, or PBMCs; the material itself was cDNA or gDNA.

The length of the CDR3 is 14 residues. Germline loops: CDR1 MGHRA, CDR2 YSYEKL. The V end lost 5 bases, the J end lost 5 bases, and 16 bases lay between the germline ends. Clones were sequenced by immunoSEQ multiplex PCR, and TCRdb holds only the in-frame ones, with some missing. This table holds under 250,000 clones, roughly 85% found once. Material for sequencing was peripheral blood. The chain combines TRBV4-1 with TRBJ2-7; D is unclear. This TCR came from a man aged 45-60 years who had recovered from COVID-19. The CDR3 sequence is CASSTNQQWDEQYF. The CDR3 region has the DNA TGCGCCAGCAGCACAAACCAACAGTGGGACGAGCAGTACTTC.